These 32 T cell receptor beta chains were all obtained from the same sample, sequenced in a study of T cell responses to AZD1222 COVID-19 vaccine. Using immunoSEQ multiplex PCR, the repertoire was profiled, and TCRdb retains in-frame clones only, with some absent. The sample lists some 100,000 clones, roughly nine tenths occurring once. This sample comprised peripheral blood, obtained on day 0 of AZD1222 vaccination. Source of these receptors: an adult in good health.

The gene calls are TRBV18 and TRBJ2-7; the D gene is possibly TRBD1 (7 bases). Trimming removed 3 bases at V and 0 bases at J, with 15 bases between. The CDR3 runs 16 residues. Germline V CDR1 and CDR2: KGHSH, LQKENI. The CDR3 region is CASSPTTGTFSYEQYF. For the CDR3, the DNA is TGTGCCAGCTCACCTACGACAGGGACTTTCTCCTACGAGCAGTACTTC.

The rearrangement uses TRBV7-3 and TRBJ1-6, with TRBD1 matching over 9 bases. Germline V gives CDR1 SGHTA, CDR2 FQGTGA. J lost 10 bases, V lost 4 bases, and 8 bases had no gene match. The CDR3 has 15 amino acids. CDR3 sequence: CASSSSGTGSSPLHF. CDR3 nucleotide sequence: TGTGCCAGCAGCTCCTCCGGGACAGGGTCATCACCCCTCCACTTT.

The V gene is TRBV24-1, the J gene TRBJ2-2, with 7 bases aligning to TRBD1. This CDR3 spans 15 amino acids. Germline V lookup: CDR1 KGHDR, CDR2 SFDVKD. Germline trimming cut 5 bases from V and 0 bases from J; bases unmatched to any gene: 2. CDR3 loop: CATSGGQSNTGELFF. CDR3 coding DNA: TGTGCCACCAGTGGGGGACAGTCGAACACCGGGGAGCTGTTTTTT.

This clone was detected once. The chain joins TRBV11-3 to TRBJ2-1, with TRBD2 matching over 7 bases. The J segment lost 1 base and the V segment lost 1 base, leaving 4 bases of the junction unmatched. The CDR3 has 16 amino acids. From germline, CDR1 is SGHNT and CDR2 YENEEA. CDR3 protein: CASSLAGGGSYNEQFF. The DNA for the CDR3 is TGTGCCAGCAGCTTAGCGGGGGGAGGGTCCTACAATGAGCAGTTCTTC.

The chain recombines TRBV6-1 with TRBJ2-4; perhaps TRBD2 as D (6 bases). This CDR3 has 18 amino acids. Per the germline V gene, CDR1 is MNHNS and CDR2 is SASEGT. The V end lost 1 base, the J end lost 0 bases, and 16 bases lay between the germline ends. The CDR3 DNA reads TGTGCCAGCAGTGAAGAGGGGCTAGCGTTACTAGCCAAAAACATTCAGTACTTC. Translation gives CASSEEGLALLAKNIQYF.

The chain uses TRBV29-1 and TRBJ2-1; unclear D gene. The length of the CDR3 is 14 residues. Trimming cost V 5 bases and J 4 bases, with 15 bases left between them. Germline CDR1 reads SQVTM; CDR2 reads ANQGSEA. In nucleotides, the CDR3 is TGCAGCGTTCGGCCATCCCGCGGATACAATGAGCAGTTCTTC. Its protein product is CSVRPSRGYNEQFF.

This chain links TRBV4-2 with TRBJ2-1; weak D call: TRBD2 (5 bases). Trimming left V 3 bases short and J 4 bases short, with 19 bases between. CDR3 size: 17 residues. The V gene's germline CDR1 is LGHNA and CDR2 YNFKEQ. The CDR3 DNA reads TGTGCCAGCAGCCATGATATGGACGGACTTAGATACAATGAGCAGTTCTTC. It is translated as CASSHDMDGLRYNEQFF.

The chain combines TRBV29-1 with TRBJ1-2, with 9 bases aligning to TRBD1. The CDR3 runs 13 residues. V gave up 6 bases and J gave up 3 bases; unmatched junction bases: 5. Germline V gene sequence: CDR1 SQVTM, CDR2 ANQGSEA. CDR3 DNA sequence: TGCAGCGTGGGGACAGGGAGTGACTATGGCTACACCTTC. Translation: CSVGTGSDYGYTF.

The chain employs TRBV3-1 (or the pseudogene TRBV3-2) and TRBJ2-3; 9 bases align to TRBD2. V shed 4 bases and J 8 bases; nucleotides not matched to a gene: 10. Germline V gene lookup returns CDR1 LGHDT and CDR2 YNNKEL (reference sequence). The CDR3 length is 15 residues. This chain's CDR3 is CASSLWLAGAPTQYF. The CDR3 DNA is TGTGCCAGCAGCCTGTGGTTAGCGGGGGCACCTACGCAGTATTTT.

This chain joins TRBV7-3 and TRBJ2-5; D perhaps matches TRBD1 (6 bases). Germline V gene lookup returns CDR1 SGHTA and CDR2 FQGTGA. Trimming shortened V by 2 bases and J by 5 bases, and 12 bases separated the two germline ends. The CDR3 covers 14 residues. The CDR3 sequence: CASSLQGTGETQYF. The CDR3 coding sequence is TGTGCCAGCAGCTTACAGGGGACCGGGGAGACCCAGTACTTC.

The gene calls are TRBV6-5 and TRBJ1-2; TRBD1 is a possible D gene (6 bases). CDR3 length: 12 residues. V was shortened by 11 bases and J by 6 bases, with 16 bases between the two germline ends. CDR1 is MNHEY and CDR2 is SVGAGI in the germline V gene. CDR3 in amino acids: CAGLGAPDGYTF. The DNA for the CDR3 is TGTGCCGGCCTGGGGGCCCCTGATGGCTACACCTTC.

The gene calls are TRBV24-1 and TRBJ2-5; no clear D. CDR3 length: 12 residues. The germline V gene encodes CDR1 KGHDR and CDR2 SFDVKD. V lost 6 bases to trimming and J lost 2 bases, with 6 bases between them. Here the CDR3 reads CATSSGQETQYF. Here the CDR3 DNA reads TGTGCCACCAGTTCCGGACAAGAGACCCAGTACTTC.

V usage is TRBV28 and J usage is TRBJ2-7, with D possibly TRBD2 on 6 matching bases. This CDR3 is built from 14 residues. CDR1 is MDHEN and CDR2 is SYDVKM in the germline V gene. V was trimmed by 5 bases and J by 3 bases, leaving 14 bases between them. The CDR3 region is CASSRRDTFYEQYF. The CDR3 DNA follows: TGTGCCAGCAGTCGGCGGGATACTTTCTACGAGCAGTACTTC. The full variable domain, rest sourced from reference TRBV28 and TRBJ2-7, is DVKVTQSSRYLVKRTGEKVFLECVQDMDHENMFWYRQDPGLGLRLIYFSYDVKMKEKGDIPEGYSVSREKKERFSLILESASTNQTSMYLCASSRRDTFYEQYFGPGTRLTVT.

V gene TRBV2 combines with J gene TRBJ1-5; D is undetermined. Trimming removed 8 bases at V and 0 bases at J, with 11 bases between. The germline V gene has CDR1 SNHLY and CDR2 FYNNEI. The CDR3 has 14 amino acids. The CDR3 nucleotides are TGTGCCAGCGACGTCGGCAATAGCAATCAGCCCCAGCATTTT. Protein: CASDVGNSNQPQHF.

The J gene is TRBJ2-1, the V gene TRBV28; 11 bases line up with TRBD2. Per germline, CDR1 MDHEN and CDR2 SYDVKM. CDR3 length: 16 residues. V lost 2 bases, J lost 7 bases, and 7 bases stayed unmatched. This CDR3 reads CASSLPGTSGGNEQFF. In DNA form, the CDR3 reads TGTGCCAGCAGTTTACCGGGGACTAGCGGTGGGAATGAGCAGTTCTTC. Combining the CDR3 with reference TRBV28 and TRBJ2-1 gives the whole variable domain DVKVTQSSRYLVKRTGEKVFLECVQDMDHENMFWYRQDPGLGLRLIYFSYDVKMKEKGDIPEGYSVSREKKERFSLILESASTNQTSMYLCASSLPGTSGGNEQFFGPGTRLTVL.

J is TRBJ1-2 and V is TRBV5-8; TRBD1 might be the D (5 bases). Trimming cost V 1 base and J 0 bases, with 10 bases left between them. The CDR3 extends over 15 amino acids. The germline V gene has CDR1 SGHTS and CDR2 YDEGEE. DNA for the CDR3: TGTGCCAGCAGCTTGCAGGGTTGGTCTAACTATGGCTACACCTTC. This translates into CASSLQGWSNYGYTF.

This clone was seen a few times. V usage is TRBV5-1 and J usage is TRBJ1-1; TRBD1 matches at 10 bases. V lost 4 bases to trimming and J lost 2 bases; unmatched junction nucleotides: 2. The CDR3 is made up of 14 amino acids. The V gene's germline CDR1 is SGHRS and CDR2 YFSETQ. DNA for the CDR3: TGCGCCAGCAGCCCGACAGGGGGCAACACTGAAGCTTTCTTT. Translated, it gives CASSPTGGNTEAFF.

A remark on this clone: The sample carries other DNA sequences with the same CDR3. J is TRBJ2-5 and V is TRBV5-1; a possible D gene is TRBD2 (5 bases). The V end lost 0 bases, the J end lost 2 bases, and 5 bases lay between the germline ends. CDR1 SGHRS and CDR2 YFSETQ come from the germline V gene. There are 13 residues in the CDR3. Written as DNA, the CDR3 is TGCGCCAGCAGCTTGGGAGGGCAAGAGACCCAGTACTTC. Protein: CASSLGGQETQYF.

The chain links TRBV7-2 to TRBJ2-3; 10 positions agree with TRBD2. Trimming removed 3 bases from V and 2 bases from J; junction bases left unmatched: 5. CDR3 length: 16 residues. The germline V gene encodes CDR1 SGHTA and CDR2 FQGNSA. The CDR3 sequence is CASSFSLAGATDTQYF. CDR3 nucleotide sequence: TGTGCCAGCAGCTTTAGTCTAGCGGGGGCCACAGATACGCAGTATTTT.

This chain uses TRBV21-1 with TRBJ1-3. TRBV21-1 is designated a pseudogene. The CDR3 has 16 residues. CDR3 sequence (DNA): TGTGCCCAATTGAAAGAGCGAGATGAGGCTGGAAACACCATATATTTT. It yields the protein CAQLKERDEAGNTIYF.

The rearrangement links TRBV13 to TRBJ1-1, with 7 bases that match TRBD1. The CDR3 is 15 amino acids. Per the germline V gene, CDR1 is PRHDT and CDR2 is FYEKMQ (reference sequence). After removal of 7 bases from V and 2 bases from J, the junction contained 10 bases not matched to a gene. CDR3 in DNA: TGTGCCAGCACCATCTCACAGGGGATTAACACTGAAGCTTTCTTT. Its translation: CASTISQGINTEAFF.

The rearrangement joins TRBV4-1 to TRBJ1-1; D is unresolved. This CDR3 contains 13 residues. Per germline, CDR1 MGHRA and CDR2 YSYEKL. The V and J ends lost 6 bases and 4 bases respectively, with 12 bases between them. Here the CDR3 DNA reads TGCGCCAGCAGAAAGGGTTTGGGCACTGAAGCTTTCTTT. Protein: CASRKGLGTEAFF.

Only one count was recorded for this clone. The rearrangement links TRBV18 to TRBJ2-3; no clear D gene. The germline V gene has CDR1 KGHSH and CDR2 LQKENI. The germline V and J ends were trimmed by 3 bases and 4 bases, with 14 bases remaining between them. The CDR3 consists of 15 residues. CDR3: CASSPIRGEADTQYF. CDR3 sequence (DNA): TGTGCCAGCTCACCGATACGTGGTGAGGCAGATACGCAGTATTTT.

This clone showed up just once. In nucleotides, the CDR3 is TGTGCCAGCAGCCCGGGACAGAGCACAGATACGCAGTATTTT. It translates to CASSPGQSTDTQYF. The chain has TRBV2 and TRBJ2-3, with 7 bases that match TRBD1. V lost 6 bases and J lost 0; bases outside the gene matches: 3. This CDR3 has 14 residues. Germline loops: CDR1 SNHLY, CDR2 FYNNEI.

The chain has TRBV5-4 and TRBJ1-4, with D possibly matching TRBD1 (6 bases). Germline-derived CDR1 and CDR2 are SGHNT and YYREEE (reference sequence). Trimming left V 1 base short and J 2 bases short, with 6 bases between. The CDR3 totals 14 residues. CDR3 coding DNA: TGTGCCAGCAGCTTGACAGGGACTAATGAAAAACTGTTTTTT. This sequence encodes CASSLTGTNEKLFF.

The chain combines TRBV7-9 with TRBJ1-2, with D perhaps TRBD1 (6 bases). Per the germline V gene, CDR1 is SEHNR and CDR2 is FQNEAQ (reference sequence). The CDR3 has 14 residues. Trimming took off 5 bases at V and 8 bases at J, with 18 bases between the two ends. For the CDR3, the DNA is TGTGCCAGCAGCCCAGATCAGGGGAGGAGAGGCTACACCTTC. Translation gives CASSPDQGRRGYTF.

This rearrangement joins TRBV6-6 to TRBJ1-3; 7 nucleotides agree with TRBD1. The junction had 6 bases not matched to a gene; V was cut back by 9 bases and J by 1 base. Germline CDR1 reads MNHNY; CDR2 reads SVGAGI (reference sequence). The CDR3 consists of 14 residues. As DNA, the CDR3 is TGTGCCAGTACAGGGGTTTTGTCTGGAAACACCATATATTTT. This translates into CASTGVLSGNTIYF.

This clone has just one count. The rearrangement uses TRBV5-1 and TRBJ2-5, with D maybe TRBD1 (6 bases). This CDR3 is built from 13 residues. Germline V gives CDR1 SGHRS, CDR2 YFSETQ. Between the trimmed V and J ends, which lost 2 bases and 5 bases, there was a span of 10 bases. CDR3 sequence (DNA): TGCGCCAGCAGCTTAGGAACAGGGGAGACCCAGTACTTC. Translation: CASSLGTGETQYF.

The genes are TRBV5-1 and TRBJ1-4; D call uncertain. CDR1 is SGHRS and CDR2 is YFSETQ in the germline V gene. V was cut by 0 bases and J by 0 bases, with 6 bases left in between. This CDR3 is 15 amino acids long. CDR3 protein: CASSLDGATNEKLFF. The CDR3 coding sequence is TGCGCCAGCAGCTTGGACGGCGCAACTAATGAAAAACTGTTTTTT.

In DNA form, the CDR3 reads TGCGCCAGCAGCTTGGAAGGACAAGGCTCTTCACCCCTCCACTTT. This encodes CASSLEGQGSSPLHF. V and J are TRBV5-1 and TRBJ1-6; D may be TRBD1 (5 bases). Between the trimmed V and J ends, which lost 0 bases and 9 bases, there was a span of 13 bases. The germline V gene has CDR1 SGHRS and CDR2 YFSETQ. The CDR3 is 15 amino acids.

The chain is built from TRBV19 and TRBJ2-7, with TRBD2 identical over 11 bases. Unmatched junction bases numbered 7, after V lost 5 bases and J lost 4 bases. The CDR3 covers 15 residues. The V gene's germline CDR1 is LNHDA and CDR2 SQIVND (reference sequence). Here the CDR3 reads CASSLSSGGWYEQYF. CDR3 coding DNA: TGTGCCAGTAGTTTGTCTAGCGGGGGGTGGTACGAGCAGTACTTC.

The J gene is TRBJ2-5, the V gene TRBV28, with D tentatively TRBD2 (6 bases). Germline-derived CDR1 and CDR2 are MDHEN and SYDVKM. V gave up 2 bases and J gave up 4 bases, with 17 bases separating them. The CDR3 length is 16 residues. In DNA, the CDR3 is TGTGCCAGCAGTTTACATTGGGCCGTGGGGGGAGAGACCCAGTACTTC. It encodes CASSLHWAVGGETQYF.